Below, one TCR beta chain is given with its context. What this receptor recognizes is not known. No much larger clone exists at a distance of one base, and base qualities are not known. This specimen comes from a study of shared clonotypes between healthy human individuals (dated by TCRdb to 2018 to 2021). Broadly, across the study: The cohort included a few men and a couple of women between 18 and 49 years of age. Blood TCR repertoires of several healthy adults were deeply sequenced to estimate repertoire size and the extent of clonotype sharing between individuals. Different laboratories and diverse techniques were used to prepare libraries and sequence TCR repertoires, to increase sequencing depth and limit assay-specific biases. Per donor, leukapheresis produced somewhere between about 0.8 and 9.5 billion PBMCs. For each donor, CD4 naive and CD4 memory were each given three plates, CD8 naive was given two plates, and CD8 memory was given one plate. Results the study describes overall, beyond this receptor: Sampling was restricted to blood, and TCR repertoires in tissues likely differ from the TCR repertoires found in blood. Across a handful of donors, about 4.5% of naive CD4, around 3.3% of naive CD8, 2.3% of memory CD4, and under 0.45% of memory CD8 clonotypes were shared. Rarefaction of sorted-subset datasets indicated incomplete sequencing despite the large sequencing depth. Clonotypes shared by all four sorted-subset donors showed higher generation probabilities than non-shared clonotypes. Pairwise subsampling indicated that sequencing depth was expected to affect the degree of clonotype sharing among donors. Larger estimated clonotype richness was generally found for naive subsets than for memory subsets. Because the study included a small number of donors, the genetic and exposure-history diversity represented was limited.

Healthy HIV-negative adults with no recently reported acute infections or vaccinations were included as donors. Every donor was a Caucasian adult living in Nashville, Tennessee, USA. CD4+ T cells were enriched by magnetic negative selection, after which naive cells were positively selected on CD45RA and the negative fraction was taken as the memory subset. After blood collection by leukapheresis, PBMCs were isolated using Ficoll-Histopaque density gradient centrifugation and then cryopreserved in the vapor phase of liquid nitrogen. Analytical flow cytometry was used to check the purity and quantity of every magnetically sorted T cell population. Genomic DNA was isolated from each sorted fraction and quantified by UV absorbance on a Nanodrop 2000c. Via the germline V gene, CDR1 is SGHRS and CDR2 YFSETQ. The CDR3 starts with the cysteine, ends with the phenylalanine, and has 16 residues. CDR3 DNA only is kept here, 48 bases in frame from base 1. Compared with germline, V lacks 4 bases and J lacks 0 bases; bases without a gene match: 6.

Using the deep immunoSEQ assay, TCR CDR3 regions were amplified from genomic DNA by multiplex PCR. Genomic DNA extracted from each cell subset was distributed evenly over all wells of several immunoSEQ 96-well plates, and each plate served as one replicate. For sorted subsets, approximately 210 ng genomic DNA, equal to about 30,000 T cell genomes, was loaded into each replicate PCR. The purified libraries were quantified using a Qubit 3.0 fluorometer, sized with a Bioanalyzer 2100, and then quantified again using the KAPA Library Quantification kit. A separate single-read 150-cycle Illumina NextSeq 550 flow cell was used to sequence each immunoSEQ 96-well plate. The original pipeline was this. Because the immunoSEQ output held only junctional sequences and lacked quality scores, the filtering could not match the filtering applied to full-length reads. To assign V/J genes and CDR3, sequences were annotated against IMGT germline references using PyIR, a Python wrapper for IgBLAST v1.9. Reads were filtered out if the reads had weak V/J assignments (E-value above 1e-6), no CDR3, stop codons, out-of-frame junctions, or ambiguous translated residues. V3J clonotypes were defined as sequences sharing the same inferred V gene, J gene, and CDR3 amino acid sequence. To compute the percentage overlap between repertoires, the number of shared unique clonotypes was divided by the size of the smaller repertoire. Repertoire richness was assessed with RTK rarefaction, the Chao1 estimator, and Recon v2.1 estimates of unobserved clonotypes. OLGA was used to compute generation probabilities for all TCRbeta clonotypes that the gDNA method yielded from a handful of donors. Held by TCRdb, this immuneACCESS table contains in-frame sequences only and omits some clones. Under half of the omission traces to an unresolved V gene where checked; the cause of the rest is unknown. From that table come the V and J calls and clone size; the DNA was used to work out D and trimming. Present in this sample are about 1.1 million clones, about four fifths of which were seen just once. Of the sample, roughly 0.65% is held by the ten largest clones.

Sequenced input: memory CD4+ T cells from PBMCs. This specimen's cell subset or site label, interpreted: CD45RA-negative fraction. This receptor was taken from a young man in good health. Some clones in this sample may be carry-over from other donors' samples. Here the chain combines TRBV5-1 and TRBJ1-4; 7 of the junction bases match TRBD1. The DNA is TGCGCCAGCAGCGTGGGGACAGCGGCAACTAATGAAAAACTGTTTTTT. This gives the protein CASSVGTAATNEKLFF.